The 26 T cell receptor beta chains below come from one sample, sequenced in a study of response to subunit inactivated influenza vaccine. Via MiXCR, TCRdb re-called the RT-PCR reads, giving one row per CDR3 protein. The sample lists 450,000 to 600,000 distinct CDR3 sequences, about 15% occurring once. The input for sequencing was CD4+ T cells sorted from PBMCs, taken around 25 months after vaccination. These receptors were collected from a man between 50 and 75 years old who received an inactivated influenza vaccine.

Worth noting for this clonotype: The junction shows a germline mismatch at one end, possibly a read error. The chain is built from TRBV7-9 and TRBJ1-3; the D gene is possibly TRBD1 (5 bases). The germline V gene encodes CDR1 SEHNR and CDR2 FQNEAQ (reference sequence). There are 16 residues in the CDR3. DNA of the CDR3: TGTTCCAGCAGCTTAGCGCCGGTAGGGGCTGGAAACACCATATATTTT. It translates to CSSSLAPVGAGNTIYF.

The chain joins TRBV19 to TRBJ1-1, with D perhaps TRBD1 (5 bases). Trimming took 5 bases from V and 6 from J, leaving 22 bases between them. Germline-derived CDR1 and CDR2 are LNHDA and SQIVND (reference sequence). CDR3 length: 16 residues. The DNA of the CDR3 is TGTGCCAGTAGTTTCGACACCGGACTTTTGGGGGCTGAAGCTTTCTTT. Encoded protein: CASSFDTGLLGAEAFF.

This chain joins TRBV12-3 or TRBV12-4 and TRBJ2-1; 8 bases line up with TRBD2. The V segment lost 7 bases and the J segment 0 bases; nucleotides outside the gene matches: 14. The CDR3 runs to 18 residues. The CDR3 sequence is CASTPSGGATGSYNEQFF. The DNA of the CDR3 is TGTGCCAGCACCCCGTCCGGGGGGGCAACCGGCTCCTACAATGAGCAGTTCTTC.

In this sample, this clonotype turned up a few times. The chain is built from TRBV20-1 and TRBJ2-7; D remains unclear. Germline V gene lookup returns CDR1 DFQATT and CDR2 SNEGSKA (reference sequence). The CDR3 totals 17 residues. The V gene lost 1 base and the J gene lost 2 bases, with 21 bases spanning the gap. CDR3 sequence (DNA): TGCAGTGCTAGAGGCCACGGAGATCGCGCCCTACCCTACGAGCAGTACTTC. Translating it yields CSARGHGDRALPYEQYF.

This clonotype was picked up many times. The chain combines TRBV7-2 with TRBJ2-7; D is perhaps TRBD1 or TRBD2 (5 bases each). The CDR3 sequence is 14 residues long. Trimming took off 1 base at V and 3 bases at J, with 10 bases between the two ends. CDR1 and CDR2 (germline): SGHTA, FQGNSA. In DNA form, the CDR3 reads TGTGCCAGCAGCTTAGGGGGGATGGGCTACGAGCAGTACTTC. Translated, it gives CASSLGGMGYEQYF.

In its sample, this clonotype was seen many times. The V gene is TRBV4-3, the J gene TRBJ2-7; maybe TRBD2 (5 bases). The CDR3 loop spans 13 amino acids. Germline V gene lookup returns CDR1 LGHNA and CDR2 YSLEER. The germline V and J ends were trimmed by 0 bases and 6 bases, with 9 bases remaining between them. This CDR3 reads CASSQEIRGEQYF. The CDR3 DNA reads TGCGCCAGCAGCCAAGAGATTCGGGGCGAGCAGTACTTC.

In this sample, this clonotype turned up a few times. This chain links TRBV5-1 with TRBJ2-6; perhaps D is TRBD1 or TRBD2 (5 bases each). Germline V CDR1 and CDR2: SGHRS, YFSETQ. Trimming took off 0 bases at V and 2 bases at J, with 9 bases between the two ends. CDR3 length: 16 amino acids. The CDR3 loop reads CASSLGGATGANVLTF. The CDR3 nucleotides are TGCGCCAGCAGCTTGGGAGGGGCGACTGGGGCCAACGTCCTGACTTTC.

There are a few counts of this clonotype. The V and J genes are TRBV6-5 and TRBJ2-2; 8 nucleotides agree with TRBD1. With V trimmed by 0 bases and J by 5 bases, 14 bases remained unmatched. The germline CDR1 and CDR2 sequences are MNHEY and SVGAGI. The CDR3 covers 19 residues. CDR3 loop: CASSYSNKGPGGRTGELFF. The DNA of the CDR3 is TGTGCCAGCAGTTACTCGAACAAGGGGCCAGGGGGCAGGACCGGGGAGCTGTTTTTT.

This chain joins TRBV18 and TRBJ1-5; the D gene is possibly TRBD1 (5 bases). Trimming cost V 5 bases and J 6 bases, with 14 bases left between them. CDR1 and CDR2 from the germline V gene are KGHSH and LQKENI. There are 14 residues in the CDR3. CDR3 residues: CASSTDAGSQPQHF. For the CDR3, the DNA is TGTGCCAGCTCAACAGACGCAGGGAGTCAGCCCCAGCATTTT. Complete variable domain (other parts from reference TRBV18 and TRBJ1-5): NAGVMQNPRHLVRRRGQEARLRCSPMKGHSHVYWYRQLPEEGLKFMVYLQKENIIDESGMPKERFSAEFPKEGPSILRIQQVVRGDSAAYFCASSTDAGSQPQHFGDGTRLSIL.

There are many counts of this clonotype. V and J are TRBV5-1 and TRBJ2-1; D is perhaps TRBD2 (6 bases). The CDR3 is 15 amino acids. Germline CDR1 is SGHRS and CDR2 is YFSETQ. Trimming stripped 7 bases from V and 1 base from J, with 15 bases between. The CDR3 sequence is CASATSGSSYNEQFF. The CDR3 coding sequence is TGCGCCAGCGCCACCAGCGGGTCTTCCTACAATGAGCAGTTCTTC.

The genes are TRBV6-5 and TRBJ2-3; a possible D gene is TRBD1 (5 bases). The CDR3 is made up of 15 amino acids. The germline V and J ends were trimmed by 0 bases and 3 bases, with 10 bases remaining between them. Looked up from germline, CDR1 is MNHEY and CDR2 is SVGAGI. The CDR3 protein is CASSYSQGWTDTQYF. CDR3 sequence (DNA): TGTGCCAGCAGTTACTCCCAGGGCTGGACAGATACGCAGTATTTT.

The rearrangement uses TRBV7-8 and TRBJ2-7, with 7 bases that match TRBD2. Germline CDR1 is SGHVS and CDR2 is FQNEAQ. The CDR3 contains 13 residues. The junction had 3 bases not matched to a gene; V was cut back by 4 bases and J by 3 bases. The CDR3 sequence: CASSYQRDYEQYF. In DNA form, the CDR3 reads TGTGCCAGCAGCTACCAGCGGGACTACGAGCAGTACTTC.

This clonotype appeared once. The chain carries TRBV4-3 and TRBJ2-4; D is possibly TRBD1 (7 bases). Deletions cut 4 bases from V and 7 bases from J, with 17 bases between. The CDR3 covers 15 residues. The germline V gene encodes CDR1 LGHNA and CDR2 YSLEER. For the CDR3, the DNA is TGCGCCAGCAGCCGACAGGTGGCAGGGGGGAACATTCAGTACTTC. Translating it yields CASSRQVAGGNIQYF.

The CDR3 DNA is TGCAGTGCCTATATAGATAAGAAGCAGTACTTC. It specifies CSAYIDKKQYF. The gene calls are TRBV20-1 and TRBJ2-7, with no clear D. V was cut by 6 bases and J by 8 bases, with 14 bases left in between. The germline gives CDR1 DFQATT, CDR2 SNEGSKA (reference sequence). There are 11 residues in the CDR3.

This clonotype was found once. Relative to the germline gene, one junction end is altered; a read error may explain this. The chain combines TRBV4-2 with TRBJ2-1; weak D call: TRBD2 (5 bases). The CDR3 totals 13 residues. CDR1 and CDR2 (germline): LGHNA, YNFKEQ. CDR3 coding DNA: TGTACCAGCAGCCAGTTATCGGGGAATGAGCAGTTCTTC. Its translation: CTSSQLSGNEQFF.

The chain is built from TRBV20-1 and TRBJ2-3, with 10 bases aligning to TRBD2. The CDR3 sequence is 15 residues long. V dropped 3 bases and J dropped 5; count of bases not matched to a gene: 8. Germline V gene lookup returns CDR1 DFQATT and CDR2 SNEGSKA (reference sequence). The CDR3 bases are TGCAGTGCTAGTCAGCCACGACTAGCGGGAGATACGCAGTATTTT. Translation: CSASQPRLAGDTQYF.

This clonotype has more than one count but fewer than ten. The chain has TRBV12-3 or TRBV12-4 and TRBJ1-1, with 10 nucleotides matching TRBD1. The CDR3 has 15 residues. V shed 3 bases and J 0 bases; nucleotides not matched to a gene: 1. The CDR3 spells CASSLTGGMNTEAFF. Written as DNA, the CDR3 is TGTGCCAGCAGTTTGACAGGGGGCATGAACACTGAAGCTTTCTTT.

This clonotype was recorded a few times. The chain recombines TRBV25-1 with TRBJ2-3, with 10 positions matching TRBD1. There are 15 residues in the CDR3. Unmatched junction bases numbered 6, after V lost 3 bases and J lost 6 bases. CDR1 is MGHDK, CDR2 SYGVNS, per germline. The CDR3 DNA reads TGTGCCAGCAGTGATGGACAGGGGGATGTTGATACGCAGTATTTT. Translating gives CASSDGQGDVDTQYF.

The chain recombines TRBV27 with TRBJ2-1; 9 nucleotides line up with TRBD2. Germline CDR1 reads MNHEY; CDR2 reads SMNVEV (reference sequence). The CDR3 loop spans 16 amino acids. J gave up 2 bases and V 5 bases, and 7 bases lay outside the gene matches. CDR3 DNA sequence: TGTGCCAGCAGTCGACGACTAGCGGAGACCTACAATGAGCAGTTCTTC. Protein: CASSRRLAETYNEQFF.

This rearrangement joins TRBV28 to TRBJ2-4; D is perhaps TRBD1 (6 bases). Looked up from germline, CDR1 is MDHEN and CDR2 is SYDVKM. The CDR3 has 15 amino acids. V was clipped by 3 bases and J by 1 base, with 10 bases between them. The CDR3 region has the DNA TGTGCCAGCAGTTTGGTGCAGGGGGCCAAAAACATTCAGTACTTC. This codes for CASSLVQGAKNIQYF.

This chain joins TRBV9 and TRBJ1-5, with D possibly matching TRBD1 (5 bases). This CDR3 is built from 14 residues. Trimming stripped 0 bases from V and 6 bases from J, with 10 bases between. Germline loops: CDR1 SGDLS, CDR2 YYNGEE. This CDR3 is CASSVAGRGQPQHF. The CDR3, as DNA: TGTGCCAGCAGCGTAGCAGGGAGGGGTCAGCCCCAGCATTTT.

The chain combines TRBV5-6 with TRBJ2-2, with D possibly TRBD2 on 5 matching bases. Germline V gene data show CDR1 as SGHDT and CDR2 as YYEEEE. This CDR3 is built from 17 residues. The V and J ends lost 0 bases and 0 bases respectively, with 12 bases between them. CDR3 loop: CASSLVLRGTNTGELFF. The CDR3 bases are TGTGCCAGCAGCTTGGTCCTCCGGGGAACGAACACCGGGGAGCTGTTTTTT.

The rearrangement uses TRBV5-5 and TRBJ2-5; 8 bases line up with TRBD2. The CDR3 runs 16 residues. V gave up 2 bases and J gave up 2 bases; unmatched junction bases: 8. Germline V CDR1 and CDR2: SGHKS, YYEKEE (reference sequence). Here the CDR3 DNA reads TGTGCCAGCAGCTTTGCCGCGGGGGGACTACAAGAGACCCAGTACTTC. This codes for CASSFAAGGLQETQYF. The whole variable domain, remainder taken from reference TRBV5-5 and TRBJ2-5, is DAGVTQSPTHLIKTRGQQVTLRCSPISGHKSVSWYQQVLGQGPQFIFQYYEKEERGRGNFPDRFSARQFPNYSSELNVNALLLGDSALYLCASSFAAGGLQETQYFGPGTRLLVL.

This clonotype occurred a few times. This rearrangement joins TRBV7-2 to TRBJ1-1, with a weak D call TRBD1 (6 bases). The CDR3 consists of 15 residues. The V end lost 4 bases, the J end lost 4 bases, and 16 bases lay between the germline ends. In germline, CDR1 is SGHTA, CDR2 FQGNSA. DNA of the CDR3: TGTGCCAGCAGCTCTCGTACAGGGTCCGGCACTGAAGCTTTCTTT. Protein: CASSSRTGSGTEAFF.

The V gene is TRBV7-8, the J gene TRBJ2-2, with 8 positions matching TRBD1. Germline lookup yields CDR1 SGHVS and CDR2 FQNEAQ. The CDR3 has 16 residues. V lost 2 bases to trimming and J lost 4 bases; unmatched junction nucleotides: 6. CDR3 DNA: TGTGCCAGCAGCTTACAGGGGGCGGTTGGCACCGGGGAGCTGTTTTTT. The encoded protein is CASSLQGAVGTGELFF.

This clonotype appeared once. V gene TRBV5-4 combines with J gene TRBJ1-4; D is uncertain. The CDR3 totals 12 residues. Germline CDR1 and CDR2: SGHNT and YYREEE (reference sequence). The V gene lost 3 bases and the J gene lost 5 bases, with 5 bases spanning the gap. The CDR3 spells CASSSMNEKLFF. CDR3 nucleotide sequence: TGTGCCAGCAGCTCCATGAATGAAAAACTGTTTTTT.